Each of the 6 T cell receptor beta chains below was sequenced from the same sample in a study of CD8+ T cells in alopecia areata. The authors extracted RNA and reverse transcribed it into cDNA as the sequencing template. The method was immunoSEQ multiplex PCR; TCRdb's version includes in-frame clones alone and lacks a portion of them. Seen here are 65,000 to 100,000 clones, roughly half observed once, and the top ten hold 5.7%. The sample comprised NKG2D-high CD8+ T cells sorted from blood. These receptors were collected from a human donor with alopecia areata.

V gene TRBV10-2 combines with J gene TRBJ2-5; D is uncertain. Germline V CDR1 and CDR2: WSHSY, SAAADI. V dropped 3 bases and J dropped 1 base, with 9 bases sitting between them. This CDR3 has 14 residues. CDR3 sequence (DNA): TGCGCCAGCAGTGAACGGGCCCCCCAAGAGACCCAGTACTTC. Translation gives CASSERAPQETQYF.

This clone was counted once. The chain links TRBV2 to TRBJ2-7; D is undetermined. With 8 bases removed from V and 4 bases from J, the gap between germline ends came to 6 bases. The CDR3 covers 10 residues. Germline assignment: CDR1 SNHLY and CDR2 FYNNEI. The CDR3 DNA reads as TGTGCCAGCGCCGGTTACGAGCAGTACTTC. Amino acid sequence: CASAGYEQYF.

This clone has just a few counts. V is TRBV7-2 and J is TRBJ2-5, with TRBD2 identical over 8 bases. V gave up 2 bases and J gave up 1 base; unmatched junction bases: 3. CDR3 size: 15 residues. Germline V gene data show CDR1 as SGHTA and CDR2 as FQGNSA. The CDR3 region has the DNA TGTGCCAGCAGCTTAAATGCGGGGGGCCAAGAGACCCAGTACTTC. This sequence encodes CASSLNAGGQETQYF.

This chain uses TRBV30 with TRBJ2-7; D gene uncertain. The CDR3 sequence is 13 residues long. Germline lookup yields CDR1 GTSNPN and CDR2 SVGIG (reference sequence). The V and J ends lost 3 bases and 6 bases respectively, with 15 bases between them. CDR3 DNA: TGTGCCTGGAGACGGATAGAGGTTCCCGAGCAGTACTTC. Protein: CAWRRIEVPEQYF.

The chain joins TRBV29-1 to TRBJ2-7, with D maybe TRBD1 (5 bases). The CDR3 length is 11 residues. Germline V gives CDR1 SQVTM, CDR2 ANQGSEA. The germline V and J ends were trimmed by 6 bases and 1 base, with 7 bases remaining between them. CDR3 in amino acids: CSVTVSYEQYF. CDR3 in DNA: TGCAGCGTGACAGTATCCTACGAGCAGTACTTC.

About this clone: Additional DNA sequences in this sample encode the identical CDR3. The rearrangement uses TRBV5-1 and TRBJ2-2; no firm D call. From germline, CDR1 is SGHRS and CDR2 YFSETQ. The CDR3 consists of 11 residues. Trimming cost V 4 bases and J 8 bases, with 6 bases left between them. The CDR3 is CASSAGGELFF. The CDR3 nucleotides are TGCGCCAGCAGCGCCGGAGGGGAGCTGTTTTTT.